A single T cell receptor beta chain is shown here with its context. Its target is not known. The entry originates in a study of glioma-infiltrating T cells. Study-level results: Tissue and blood shared very few CDR3 sequences. Non-neoplastic patients had below-expected tissue-blood divergence, while all gliomas exceeded expectation.

Amplification of TCR alpha and beta CDR3 regions from RNA used iRepertoire nested multiplex PCR. For one-step reverse transcription and amplification, about 90-450 ng of tissue mRNA or PBMC total RNA was used. TCRdb fed the multiplex PCR reads into MiXCR, producing one record per CDR3 protein. This repertoire shows about 140,000 distinct CDR3 sequences, approximately 40% found once; its top ten account for around 20%. The CDR3 is 14 amino acids. Looked up from germline, CDR1 is KGHSH and CDR2 is LQKENI. V lost 3 bases and J lost 5, with 13 bases in between. What was sequenced was glioma tissue, nonneoplastic brain tissue, or PBMCs (not recorded which). This clonotype was sampled from a human donor with low-grade glioma or glioblastoma, undergoing nonglioma brain surgery, or in good health (not recorded which). The rearrangement joins TRBV18 to TRBJ1-1, with D perhaps TRBD1 (6 bases). The CDR3 DNA reads TGTGCCAGCTCACCTACACAGGGATGGACTGAAGCTTTCTTT. This encodes CASSPTQGWTEAFF.